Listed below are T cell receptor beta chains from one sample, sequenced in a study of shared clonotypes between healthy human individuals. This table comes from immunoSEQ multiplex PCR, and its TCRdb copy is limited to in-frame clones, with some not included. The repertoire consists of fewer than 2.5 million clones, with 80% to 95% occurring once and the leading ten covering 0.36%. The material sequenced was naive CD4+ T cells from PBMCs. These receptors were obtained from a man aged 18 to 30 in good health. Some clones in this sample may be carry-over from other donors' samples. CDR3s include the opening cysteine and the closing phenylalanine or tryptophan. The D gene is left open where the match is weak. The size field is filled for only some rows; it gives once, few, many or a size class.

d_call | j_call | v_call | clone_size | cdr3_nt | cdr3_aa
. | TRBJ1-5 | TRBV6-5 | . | TGTGCCAGCAAAACGGGGGAACCCAATCAGCCCCAGCATTTT | CASKTGEPNQPQHF
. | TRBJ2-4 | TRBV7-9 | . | TGTGCCAGCAGCTTTGGGGGGTATGAGGCCAAAAACATTCAGTACTTC | CASSFGGYEAKNIQYF
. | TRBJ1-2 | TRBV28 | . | TGTGCCAGCCGTGGGGAGGGGCCGTACTTTAACTATGGCTACACCTTC | CASRGEGPYFNYGYTF
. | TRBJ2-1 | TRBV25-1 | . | TGTGCCAGCAGTGACAGCGCGCCTTCCTACAATGAGCAGTTCTTC | CASSDSAPSYNEQFF
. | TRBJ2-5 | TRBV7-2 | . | TGTGCCAGCAGCTTAGTCGCCGCCGGGGCGCTGACCCAGTACTTC | CASSLVAAGALTQYF
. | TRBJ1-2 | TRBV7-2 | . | TGTGCCAGCAGCTCCCCGGGACTAGCTGGGTACACCTTC | CASSSPGLAGYTF
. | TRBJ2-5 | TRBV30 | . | TGTGCCTGGAGTGTTTTCGGGGGGCGGGGGGAGACCCAGTACTTC | CAWSVFGGRGETQYF
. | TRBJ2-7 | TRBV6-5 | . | TGTGCCAGCAGTTCTGACGTGCGATACGGATCCTACGAGCAGTACTTC | CASSSDVRYGSYEQYF
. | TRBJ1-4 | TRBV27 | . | TGTGCCAGCAGTCCCGACATCATTGGGGAAAAACTGTTTTTT | CASSPDIIGEKLFF
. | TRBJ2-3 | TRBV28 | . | TGTGCCAGCAGTTGGGTGGGGGTCACAGATACGCAGTATTTT | CASSWVGVTDTQYF
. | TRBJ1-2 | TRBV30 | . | TGTGCCTGGAAAGTCGGGCTCTATGGCTACACCTTC | CAWKVGLYGYTF
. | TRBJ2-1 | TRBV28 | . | TGTGCCAGCAGTCCACCCGGGGAGTACAATGAGCAGTTCTTC | CASSPPGEYNEQFF
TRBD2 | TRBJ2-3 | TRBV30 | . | TGTGCCTGGAGTAGACTAGCGGGAAACACAGATACGCAGTATTTT | CAWSRLAGNTDTQYF
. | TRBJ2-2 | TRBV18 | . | TGTGCCAGCTCACCACCGGGGGGTTCGAACACCGGGGAGCTGTTTTTT | CASSPPGGSNTGELFF
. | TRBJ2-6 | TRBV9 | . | TGTGCCAGCAGCGTCGACAGTGCCCCCAACGTCCTGACTTTC | CASSVDSAPNVLTF
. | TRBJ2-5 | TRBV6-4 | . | TGTGCCAGCGGCCCAGGGGTGAATGAGACCCAGTACTTC | CASGPGVNETQYF
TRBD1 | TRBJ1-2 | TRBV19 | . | TGTGCCAGTAGTGGGGACAGGAACTATGGCTACACCTTC | CASSGDRNYGYTF
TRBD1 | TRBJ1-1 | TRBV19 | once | TGTGCCAGTAGTGTGACAGGGGGTCGGACTGAAGCTTTCTTT | CASSVTGGRTEAFF
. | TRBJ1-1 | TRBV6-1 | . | TGTGCCAGCAGTGAAACGCTCTCAGGGGCTTTCTTT | CASSETLSGAFF
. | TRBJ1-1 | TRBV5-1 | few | TGCGCCAGCAGCCCTGTTAGTCGGGAGAACACTGAAGCTTTCTTT | CASSPVSRENTEAFF
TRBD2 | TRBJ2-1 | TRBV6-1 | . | TGTGCCAGCAGTGTAACCGGGACTAGCGGTCACAATGAGCAGTTCTTC | CASSVTGTSGHNEQFF
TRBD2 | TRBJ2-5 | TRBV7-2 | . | TGTGCCAGCAGCAGGCGCGGGACTAGCGGGTCTGCTTGGGTGACCCAGTACTTC | CASSRRGTSGSAWVTQYF
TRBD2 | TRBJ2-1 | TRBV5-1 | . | TGCGCCAGCAGCTTGGTCCCCTCGACTAGCGGAGTCTACAATGAGCAGTTCTTC | CASSLVPSTSGVYNEQFF
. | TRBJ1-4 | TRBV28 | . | TGTGCCAGCAGTGAGGCAGGGGCAGGTGAAAAACTGTTTTTT | CASSEAGAGEKLFF
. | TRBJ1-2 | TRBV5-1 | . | TGCGCCAGCAGCTTTGCTGGGTTGGGGGGCTACACCTTC | CASSFAGLGGYTF
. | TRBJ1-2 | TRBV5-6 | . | TGTGCCAGCAGCTTTTGGGGAGAGGATGGCTACACCTTC | CASSFWGEDGYTF
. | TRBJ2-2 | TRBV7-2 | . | TGTGCCAGCAGCTTACTGCATAACACCGGGGAGCTGTTTTTT | CASSLLHNTGELFF
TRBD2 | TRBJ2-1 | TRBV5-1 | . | TGCGCCAGCAGCTTGGGGTTAGCGGGAGGTCCATATGAGCAGTTCTTC | CASSLGLAGGPYEQFF
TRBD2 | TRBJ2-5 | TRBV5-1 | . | TGCGCCAGCAGTCCTCTCTATTCGGGAGGGCCAGGGGAGACCCAGTACTTC | CASSPLYSGGPGETQYF
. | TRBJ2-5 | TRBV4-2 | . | TGTGCCAGCAGCTCAGAGGCCTTGAAAGAGACCCAGTACTTC | CASSSEALKETQYF
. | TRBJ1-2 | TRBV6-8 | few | TGTGCCAGCAGTTACCCCAAAGGGGACCTCTATGGCTACACCTTC | CASSYPKGDLYGYTF
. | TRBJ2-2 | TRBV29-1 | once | TGCAGCGTCCGGGACGCCAATTCCCCGACCGGGGAGCTGTTTTTT | CSVRDANSPTGELFF
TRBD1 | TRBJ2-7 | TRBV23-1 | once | TGCGCCAGCAGTCATCAGGACAGGGGAAATGTCGAGCAGTACTTC | CASSHQDRGNVEQYF